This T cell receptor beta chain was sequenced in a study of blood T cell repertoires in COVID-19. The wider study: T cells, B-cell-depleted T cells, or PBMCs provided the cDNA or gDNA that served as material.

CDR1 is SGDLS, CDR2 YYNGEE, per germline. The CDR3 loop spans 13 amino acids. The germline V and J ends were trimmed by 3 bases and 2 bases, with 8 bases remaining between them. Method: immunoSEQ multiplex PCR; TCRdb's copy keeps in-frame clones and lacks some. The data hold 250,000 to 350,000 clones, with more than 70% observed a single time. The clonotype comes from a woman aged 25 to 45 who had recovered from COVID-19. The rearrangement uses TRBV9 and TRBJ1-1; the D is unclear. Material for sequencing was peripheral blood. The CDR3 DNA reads TGTGCCAGCAGCGGCCTATCAAACACTGAAGCTTTCTTT. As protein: CASSGLSNTEAFF.